This T cell receptor (beta chain) was found in a study of cytomegalovirus exposure and HLA in healthy donors. The study ran its PCR with 60 Vbeta and 13 Jbeta primers. Data came from immunoSEQ multiplex PCR; TCRdb stores just in-frame clones and leaves some out. The table has about 200,000 clones, more than 60% seen once. The CDR3 is made up of 13 amino acids. V lost 4 bases, J lost 0 bases, and 6 bases lay in between. The germline gives CDR1 SGHNT, CDR2 YENEEA. Sequenced: PBMCs. The receptor's source is a middle-aged man in good health and CMV-seronegative. The chain uses TRBV11-3 and TRBJ2-5, with D perhaps matching TRBD2 (5 bases). The CDR3 DNA sequence: TGTGCCAGCAGCTCCGGGGACCAAGAGACCCAGTACTTC. It specifies CASSSGDQETQYF.